The 6 T cell receptor beta chains listed next were all sequenced from one sample in a study of spatial heterogeneity in lung cancer. TCRdb redid the calling of the 5' RACE reads with MiXCR, one entry per CDR3 protein. The sample has 90,000 to 95,000 distinct CDR3 sequences, approximately 12% seen once. The time point here: sample taken at primary tumor resection. The sequencing used PBMCs, collected at surgery. The receptor set was obtained from a male donor with early-stage non-small cell lung cancer.

CDR3 nucleotides: TGTGCCTGGATGGGACAGCTATACACAGATACGCAGTATTTT. Amino acids: CAWMGQLYTDTQYF. The V call is TRBV30, the J call TRBJ2-3, with 7 bases that match TRBD1. The CDR3 runs to 14 residues. Trimming removed 4 bases from V and 2 bases from J; junction bases left unmatched: 6. Germline CDR1 reads GTSNPN; CDR2 reads SVGIG (reference sequence).

This clonotype was counted between two and nine times. The gene calls are TRBV29-1 and TRBJ1-2, with 7 bases matching TRBD1. J gave up 13 bases and V 6 bases, and 23 bases lay outside the gene matches. The CDR3 spans 15 residues. CDR1 and CDR2 from the germline V gene are SQVTM and ANQGSEA. CDR3 loop: CSVPLKTGSYVTTTF. Here the CDR3 DNA reads TGCAGCGTGCCCCTGAAGACAGGGAGTTATGTAACGACCACCTTC.

The chain uses TRBV7-9 and TRBJ1-2; weak D call: TRBD1 (5 bases). V was pared by 5 bases and J by 4 bases, with 14 bases between. The CDR3 is 14 amino acids. The germline gives CDR1 SEHNR, CDR2 FQNEAQ (reference sequence). The CDR3 nucleotides read TGTGCCAGCAGCCCCGGGGGAGTCGGCTATGGCTACACCTTC. It is translated as CASSPGGVGYGYTF.

This clonotype was counted ten times or more. V and J are TRBV28 and TRBJ2-1, with a possible D match to TRBD2 (5 bases). Between the trimmed V and J ends, which lost 4 bases and 0 bases, there was a span of 10 bases. This CDR3 has 15 residues. Per germline, CDR1 MDHEN and CDR2 SYDVKM. The CDR3 sequence is CASSYPGSSYNEQFF. CDR3 nucleotide sequence: TGTGCCAGCAGTTATCCGGGAAGCTCCTACAATGAGCAGTTCTTC.

At least ten counts were recorded for this clonotype. The rearrangement links TRBV29-1 to TRBJ2-5, with TRBD1 matching 10 bases. CDR1 and CDR2 from the germline V gene are SQVTM and ANQGSEA. CDR3 length: 13 amino acids. Germline trimming cut 4 bases from V and 2 bases from J; bases unmatched to any gene: 1. The CDR3 nucleotides are TGCAGCGTTGGGGGACAGGGGCAAGAGACCCAGTACTTC. Translating gives CSVGGQGQETQYF.

This clonotype was recorded at least ten times. The rearrangement joins TRBV23-1 to TRBJ2-5, with unresolved D. TRBV23-1 is recorded as an ORF, its role being uncertain. Trimming stripped 7 bases from V and 2 bases from J, with 11 bases between. This CDR3 comprises 13 residues. The CDR3 DNA reads TGCGCCAGCATAGGGCCCCGACAAGAGACCCAGTACTTC. It yields the protein CASIGPRQETQYF.